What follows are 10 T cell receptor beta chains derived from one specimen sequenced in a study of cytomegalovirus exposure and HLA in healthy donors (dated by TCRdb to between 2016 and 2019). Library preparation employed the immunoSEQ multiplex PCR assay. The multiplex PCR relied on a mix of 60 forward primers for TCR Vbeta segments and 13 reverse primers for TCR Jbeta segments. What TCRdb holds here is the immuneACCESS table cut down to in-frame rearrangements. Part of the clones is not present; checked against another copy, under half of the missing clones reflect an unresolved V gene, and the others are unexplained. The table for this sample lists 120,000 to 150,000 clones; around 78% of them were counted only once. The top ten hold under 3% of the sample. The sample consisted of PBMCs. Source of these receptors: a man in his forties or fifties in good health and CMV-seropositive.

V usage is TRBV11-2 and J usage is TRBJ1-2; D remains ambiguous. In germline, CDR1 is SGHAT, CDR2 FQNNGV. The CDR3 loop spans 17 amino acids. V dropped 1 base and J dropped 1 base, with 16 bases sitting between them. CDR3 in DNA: TGTGCCAGCAGCTTAGGGCAGTCATATAATCTTAACTATGGCTACACCTTC. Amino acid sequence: CASSLGQSYNLNYGYTF.

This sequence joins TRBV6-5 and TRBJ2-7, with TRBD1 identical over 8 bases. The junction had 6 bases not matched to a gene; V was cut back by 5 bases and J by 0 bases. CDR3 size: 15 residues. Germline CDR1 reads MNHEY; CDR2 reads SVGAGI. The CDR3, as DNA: TGTGCCAGCAGTACCAGGGGGCGAAGCTCCTACGAGCAGTACTTC. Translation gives CASSTRGRSSYEQYF.

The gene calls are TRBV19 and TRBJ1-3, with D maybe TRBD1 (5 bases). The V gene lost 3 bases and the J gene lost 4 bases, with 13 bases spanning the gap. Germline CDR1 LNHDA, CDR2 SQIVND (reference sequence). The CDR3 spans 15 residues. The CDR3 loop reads CASSIERPGGNTIYF. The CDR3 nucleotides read TGTGCCAGTAGTATTGAGAGGCCAGGGGGAAACACCATATATTTT. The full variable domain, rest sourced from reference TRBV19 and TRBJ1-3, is DGGITQSPKYLFRKEGQNVTLSCEQNLNHDAMYWYRQDPGQGLRLIYYSQIVNDFQKGDIAEGYSVSREKKESFPLTVTSAQKNPTAFYLCASSIERPGGNTIYFGEGSWLTVV.

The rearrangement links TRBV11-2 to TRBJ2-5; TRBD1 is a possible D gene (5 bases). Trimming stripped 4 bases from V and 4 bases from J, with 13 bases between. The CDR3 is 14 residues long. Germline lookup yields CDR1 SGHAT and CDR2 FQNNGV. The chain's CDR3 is CASSSRVPLETQYF. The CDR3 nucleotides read TGTGCCAGCAGCTCCAGGGTTCCGCTAGAGACCCAGTACTTC.

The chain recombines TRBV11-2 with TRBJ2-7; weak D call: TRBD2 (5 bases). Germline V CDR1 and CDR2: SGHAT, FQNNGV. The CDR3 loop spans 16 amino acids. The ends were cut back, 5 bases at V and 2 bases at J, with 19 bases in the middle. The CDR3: CASSPIGRSGTYEQYF. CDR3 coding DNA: TGTGCCAGCAGCCCAATAGGGCGGAGCGGAACCTACGAGCAGTACTTC.

The CDR3 bases are TGTGCCACCAGCAGAGGTAGCGGGTCCACAGATACGCAGTATTTT. Translating gives CATSRGSGSTDTQYF. This chain uses TRBV15 with TRBJ2-3; 7 bases align to TRBD2. The CDR3 has 15 amino acids. J gave up 2 bases and V 1 base, and 3 bases lay outside the gene matches. Germline assignment: CDR1 LNHNV and CDR2 YYDKDF (reference sequence).

The CDR3 region is CASSNRGTVNEQFF. DNA for the CDR3: TGTGCCAGCAGTAACCGAGGCACCGTCAATGAGCAGTTCTTC. This chain uses TRBV27 with TRBJ2-1, with D uncertain. Between the trimmed V and J ends, which lost 5 bases and 6 bases, there was a span of 14 bases. The CDR3 contains 14 residues. Germline CDR1 and CDR2: MNHEY and SMNVEV (reference sequence).

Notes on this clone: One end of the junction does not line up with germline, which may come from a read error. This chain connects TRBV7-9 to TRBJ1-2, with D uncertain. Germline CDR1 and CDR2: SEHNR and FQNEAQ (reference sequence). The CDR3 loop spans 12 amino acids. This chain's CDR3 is CSSSLGGSGYTF. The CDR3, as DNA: TGTTCCAGCAGCTTAGGAGGCAGCGGCTACACCTTC.

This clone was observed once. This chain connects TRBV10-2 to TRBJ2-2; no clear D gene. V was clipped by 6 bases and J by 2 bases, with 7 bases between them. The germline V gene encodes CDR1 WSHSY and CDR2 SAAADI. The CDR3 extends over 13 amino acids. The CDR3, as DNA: TGCGCCAGCAGCGTAACAAACACCGGGGAGCTGTTTTTT. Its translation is CASSVTNTGELFF.

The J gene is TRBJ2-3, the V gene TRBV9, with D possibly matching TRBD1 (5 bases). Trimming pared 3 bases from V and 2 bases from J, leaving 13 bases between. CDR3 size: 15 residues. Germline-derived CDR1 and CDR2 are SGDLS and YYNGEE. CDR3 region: CASSGTGALTDTQYF. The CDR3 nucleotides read TGTGCCAGCAGCGGTACAGGTGCCCTCACAGATACGCAGTATTTT.